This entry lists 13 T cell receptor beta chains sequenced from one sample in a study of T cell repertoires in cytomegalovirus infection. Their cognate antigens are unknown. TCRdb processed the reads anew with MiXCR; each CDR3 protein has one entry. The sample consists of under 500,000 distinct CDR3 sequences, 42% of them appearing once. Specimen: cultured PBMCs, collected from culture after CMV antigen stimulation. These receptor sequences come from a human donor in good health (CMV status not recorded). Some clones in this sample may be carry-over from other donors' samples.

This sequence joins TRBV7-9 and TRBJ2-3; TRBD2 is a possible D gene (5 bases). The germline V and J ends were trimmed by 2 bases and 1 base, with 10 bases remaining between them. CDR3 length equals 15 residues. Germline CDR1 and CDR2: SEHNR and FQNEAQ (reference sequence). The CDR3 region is CASSLSGLRTDTQYF. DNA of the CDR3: TGTGCCAGCAGCTTAAGCGGACTGCGCACAGATACGCAGTATTTT.

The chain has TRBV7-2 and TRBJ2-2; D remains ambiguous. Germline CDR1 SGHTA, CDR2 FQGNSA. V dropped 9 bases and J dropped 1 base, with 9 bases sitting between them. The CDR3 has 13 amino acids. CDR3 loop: CASEKVNTGELFF. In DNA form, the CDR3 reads TGTGCCAGTGAGAAAGTGAACACCGGGGAGCTGTTTTTT.

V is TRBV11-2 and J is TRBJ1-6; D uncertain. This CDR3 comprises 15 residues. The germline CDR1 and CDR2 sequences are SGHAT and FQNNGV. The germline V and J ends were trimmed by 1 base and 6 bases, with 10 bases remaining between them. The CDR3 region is CASSLGRGPNSPLHF. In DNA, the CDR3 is TGTGCCAGCAGCTTAGGCCGCGGGCCTAATTCACCCCTCCACTTT. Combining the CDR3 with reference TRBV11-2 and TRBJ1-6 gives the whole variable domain EAGVAQSPRYKIIEKRQSVAFWCNPISGHATLYWYQQILGQGPKLLIQFQNNGVVDDSQLPKDRFSAERLKGVDSTLKIQPAKLEDSAVYLCASSLGRGPNSPLHFGNGTRLTVT.

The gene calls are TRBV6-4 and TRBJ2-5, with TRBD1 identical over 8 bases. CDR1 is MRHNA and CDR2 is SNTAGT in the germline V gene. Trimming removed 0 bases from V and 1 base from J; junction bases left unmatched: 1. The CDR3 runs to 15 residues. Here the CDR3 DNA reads TGTGCCAGCAGTGACTCGGACAGGGCCCAAGAGACCCAGTACTTC. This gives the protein CASSDSDRAQETQYF.

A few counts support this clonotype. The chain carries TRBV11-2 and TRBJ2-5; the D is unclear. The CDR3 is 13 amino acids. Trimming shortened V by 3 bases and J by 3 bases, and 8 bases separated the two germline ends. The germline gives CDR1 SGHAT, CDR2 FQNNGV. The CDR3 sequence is CASSLGNEETQYF. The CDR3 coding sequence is TGTGCCAGCAGCTTGGGAAATGAAGAGACCCAGTACTTC.

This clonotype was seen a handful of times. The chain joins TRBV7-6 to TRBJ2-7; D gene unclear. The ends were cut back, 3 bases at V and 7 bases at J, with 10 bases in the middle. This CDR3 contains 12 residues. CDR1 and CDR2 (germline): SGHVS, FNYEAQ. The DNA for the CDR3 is TGTGCCAGCAGCTTCGCAGTCGGGGAGCAGTACTTC. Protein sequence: CASSFAVGEQYF. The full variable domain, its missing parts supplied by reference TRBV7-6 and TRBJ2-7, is GAGVSQSPRYKVTKRGQDVALRCDPISGHVSLYWYRQALGQGPEFLTYFNYEAQQDKSGLPNDRFSAERPEGSISTLTIQRTEQRDSAMYRCASSFAVGEQYFGPGTRLTVT.

DNA for the CDR3: TGTGCCAGCAGCTTGTGGAGCGGGGGTCACGAGCAGTACTTC. Residues: CASSLWSGGHEQYF. The chain employs TRBV5-6 and TRBJ2-7; 8 bases are a match to TRBD2. CDR1 is SGHDT, CDR2 YYEEEE, per germline. Trimming at V came to 1 base and at J to 5 bases, leaving 5 bases not matched to a gene. The CDR3 sequence is 14 residues long.

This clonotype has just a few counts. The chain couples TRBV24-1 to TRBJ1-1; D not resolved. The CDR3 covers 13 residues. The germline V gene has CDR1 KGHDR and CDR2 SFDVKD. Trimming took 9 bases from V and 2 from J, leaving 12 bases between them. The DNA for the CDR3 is TGTGCCACCCACCCCGAGGGCAACACTGAAGCTTTCTTT. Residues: CATHPEGNTEAFF.

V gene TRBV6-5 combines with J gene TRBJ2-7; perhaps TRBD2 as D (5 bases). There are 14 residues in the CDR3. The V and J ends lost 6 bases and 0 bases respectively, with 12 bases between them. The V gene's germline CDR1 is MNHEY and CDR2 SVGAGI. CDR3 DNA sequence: TGTGCCAGCAGCCCTTTCAGCGGCTCCTACGAGCAGTACTTC. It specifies CASSPFSGSYEQYF.

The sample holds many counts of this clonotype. CDR3 protein: CASGVGQGDSPLHF. The CDR3 DNA reads TGTGCCAGCGGGGTCGGACAGGGTGATTCACCCCTCCACTTT. This chain uses TRBV7-2 with TRBJ1-6; 8 nucleotides match TRBD1. CDR3 size: 14 residues. Germline CDR1 reads SGHTA; CDR2 reads FQGNSA. Germline trimming cut 8 bases from V and 8 bases from J; bases unmatched to any gene: 8.

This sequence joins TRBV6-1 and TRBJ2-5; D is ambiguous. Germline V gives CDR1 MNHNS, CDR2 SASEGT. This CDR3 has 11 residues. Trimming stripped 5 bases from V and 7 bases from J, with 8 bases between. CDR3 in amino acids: CASSYEATQYF. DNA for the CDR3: TGTGCCAGCAGTTACGAGGCGACCCAGTACTTC.

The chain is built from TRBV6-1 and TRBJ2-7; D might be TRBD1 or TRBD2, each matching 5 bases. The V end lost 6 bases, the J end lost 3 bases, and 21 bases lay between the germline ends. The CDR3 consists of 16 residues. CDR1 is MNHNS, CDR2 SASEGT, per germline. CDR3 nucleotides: TGTGCCAGCAGCCCCGAATGGCAGGGACGTATCTACGAGCAGTACTTC. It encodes CASSPEWQGRIYEQYF.

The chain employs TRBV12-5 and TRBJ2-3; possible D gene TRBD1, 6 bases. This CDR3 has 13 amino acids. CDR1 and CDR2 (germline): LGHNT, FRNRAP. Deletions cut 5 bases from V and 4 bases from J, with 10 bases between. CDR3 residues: CASGLSGADTQYF. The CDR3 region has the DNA TGTGCTAGTGGTCTCTCAGGGGCAGATACGCAGTATTTT.